This T cell receptor (beta chain) was captured in a study of identifying expanded T cells in peripheral blood. Profiled with immunoSEQ multiplex PCR; TCRdb holds only in-frame clones, not every one. The data hold roughly 86,000 clones, with more than 75% observed a single time. General study results and limits: Across healthy donors, higher total template counts meant significantly greater approximately two-week count variance. Technical replicates showed about 1.2 changed clones; roughly two weeks 15 to 20; four weeks 19.

The CDR3 spans 13 residues. V was clipped by 5 bases and J by 7 bases; unmatched bases: 4. Germline lookup yields CDR1 MNHEY and CDR2 SMNVEV (reference sequence). Details on this clone: What it binds is unknown.

This TCR derives from a person between 18 and 75 years old in good health. Sequencing was done on a sample of blood. The chain combines TRBV27 with TRBJ1-1, with TRBD1 identical over 10 bases. CDR3: CASSQGQGNEAFF. DNA for the CDR3: TGTGCCAGCAGTCAGGGACAGGGGAATGAAGCTTTCTTT.